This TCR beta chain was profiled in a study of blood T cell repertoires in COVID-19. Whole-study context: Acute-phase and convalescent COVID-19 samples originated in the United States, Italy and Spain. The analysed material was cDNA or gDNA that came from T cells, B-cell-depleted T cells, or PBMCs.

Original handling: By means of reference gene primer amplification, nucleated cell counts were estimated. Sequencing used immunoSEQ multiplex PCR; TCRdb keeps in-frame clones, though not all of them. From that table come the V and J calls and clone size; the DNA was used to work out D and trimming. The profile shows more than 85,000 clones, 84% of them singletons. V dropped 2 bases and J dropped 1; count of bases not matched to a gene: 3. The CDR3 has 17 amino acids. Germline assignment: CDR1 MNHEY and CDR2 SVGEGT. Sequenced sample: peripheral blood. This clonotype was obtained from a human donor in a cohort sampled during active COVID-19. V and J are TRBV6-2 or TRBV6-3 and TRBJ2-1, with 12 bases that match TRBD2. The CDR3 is CASSYPLAGGSYNEQFF. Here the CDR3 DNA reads TGTGCCAGCAGTTACCCCCTAGCGGGGGGGTCCTACAATGAGCAGTTCTTC.